This T cell receptor beta chain was profiled in a study of blood T cell repertoires in COVID-19. Study-level background: Researchers got acute and convalescent COVID-19 samples from the United States, Italy and Spain.

Germline CDR1 and CDR2: MGHRA and YSYEKL. The CDR3 has 16 amino acids. With V trimmed by 0 bases and J by 15 bases, 16 bases remained unmatched. In the study's own analysis: Nucleated cell counts were estimated from reference gene primer amplification. Only in-frame clones appear in the TCRdb table, and some are missing; sequencing was by immunoSEQ multiplex PCR. D and trimming were read from the DNA, whereas the V and J calls and clone size are those reported in that table. The sample yields roughly 150,000 clones, 84% seen once. The sequencing input was peripheral blood. The V and J genes are TRBV4-1 and TRBJ2-1; 8 positions agree with TRBD2. The receptor was isolated from a woman aged 45-59 years with acute or convalescent COVID-19. The CDR3 DNA sequence: TGCGCCAGCAGCCAAGACAGGACGGGGGGGGTAGGTTATCTGTTCTTC. Its protein is CASSQDRTGGVGYLFF.